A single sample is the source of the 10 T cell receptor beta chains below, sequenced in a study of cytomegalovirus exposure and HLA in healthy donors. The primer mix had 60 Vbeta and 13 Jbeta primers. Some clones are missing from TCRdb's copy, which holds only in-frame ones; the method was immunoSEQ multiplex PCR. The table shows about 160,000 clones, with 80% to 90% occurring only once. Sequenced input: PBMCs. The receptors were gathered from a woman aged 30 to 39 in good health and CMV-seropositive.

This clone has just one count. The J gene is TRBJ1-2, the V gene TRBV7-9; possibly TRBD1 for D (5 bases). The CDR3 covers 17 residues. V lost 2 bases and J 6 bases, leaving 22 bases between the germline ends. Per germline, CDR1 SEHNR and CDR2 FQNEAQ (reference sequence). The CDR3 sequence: CASSLKRGEGYSNGYTF. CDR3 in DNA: TGTGCCAGCAGCTTAAAGCGGGGGGAAGGTTACTCCAATGGCTACACCTTC.

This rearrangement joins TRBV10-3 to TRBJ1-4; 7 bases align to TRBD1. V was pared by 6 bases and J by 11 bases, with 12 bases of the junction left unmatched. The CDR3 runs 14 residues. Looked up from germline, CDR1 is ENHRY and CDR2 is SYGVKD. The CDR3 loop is CAISQDRELGKLFF. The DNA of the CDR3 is TGTGCCATCAGCCAAGACAGGGAACTTGGGAAACTGTTTTTT.

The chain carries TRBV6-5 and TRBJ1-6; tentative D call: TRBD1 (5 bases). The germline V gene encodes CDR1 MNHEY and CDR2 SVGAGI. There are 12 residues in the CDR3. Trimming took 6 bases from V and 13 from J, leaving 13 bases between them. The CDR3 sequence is CASRPTGRPLHF. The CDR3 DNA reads TGTGCCAGCAGGCCAACAGGCCGCCCCCTCCACTTT.

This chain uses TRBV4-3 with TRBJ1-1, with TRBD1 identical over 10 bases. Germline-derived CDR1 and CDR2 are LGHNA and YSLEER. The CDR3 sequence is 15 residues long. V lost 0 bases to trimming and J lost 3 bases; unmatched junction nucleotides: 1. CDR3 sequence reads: CASSQEDRGDTEAFF. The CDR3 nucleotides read TGCGCCAGCAGCCAAGAGGACAGGGGGGACACTGAAGCTTTCTTT.

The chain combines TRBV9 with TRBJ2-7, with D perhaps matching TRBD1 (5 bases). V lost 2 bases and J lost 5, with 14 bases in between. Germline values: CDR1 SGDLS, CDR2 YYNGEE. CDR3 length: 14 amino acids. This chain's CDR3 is CASSVFGQGDEQYF. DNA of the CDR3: TGTGCCAGCAGCGTTTTTGGCCAGGGTGACGAGCAGTACTTC.

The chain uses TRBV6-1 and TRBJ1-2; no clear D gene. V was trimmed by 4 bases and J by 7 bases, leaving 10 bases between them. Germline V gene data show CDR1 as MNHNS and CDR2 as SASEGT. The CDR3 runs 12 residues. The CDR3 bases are TGTGCCAGCAGTGGCTACAGTGTTGGCTACACCTTC. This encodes CASSGYSVGYTF.

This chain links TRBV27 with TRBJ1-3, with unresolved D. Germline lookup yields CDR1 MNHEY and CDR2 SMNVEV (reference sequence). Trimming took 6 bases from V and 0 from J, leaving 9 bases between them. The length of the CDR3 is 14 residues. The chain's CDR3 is CASSDTFSGNTIYF. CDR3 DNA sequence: TGTGCCAGCAGCGACACCTTCTCTGGAAACACCATATATTTT.

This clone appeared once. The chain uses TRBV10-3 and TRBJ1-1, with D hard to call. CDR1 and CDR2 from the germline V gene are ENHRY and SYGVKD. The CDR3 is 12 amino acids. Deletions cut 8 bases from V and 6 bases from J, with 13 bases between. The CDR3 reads CAISPGLSEAFF. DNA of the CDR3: TGTGCCATCTCCCCGGGGTTGTCTGAAGCTTTCTTT.

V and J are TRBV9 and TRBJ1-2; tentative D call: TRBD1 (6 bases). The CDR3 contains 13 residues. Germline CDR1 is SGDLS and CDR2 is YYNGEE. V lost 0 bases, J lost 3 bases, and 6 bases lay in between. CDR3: CASSVGQDYGYTF. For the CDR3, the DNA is TGTGCCAGCAGCGTAGGACAGGACTATGGCTACACCTTC.

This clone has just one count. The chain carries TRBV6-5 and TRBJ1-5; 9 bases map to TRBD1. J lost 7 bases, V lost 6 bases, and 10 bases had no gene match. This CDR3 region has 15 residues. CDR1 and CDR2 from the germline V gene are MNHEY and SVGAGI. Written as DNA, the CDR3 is TGTGCCAGCAGGTTCTTACAGGGGGCTGGGCAGCCCCAGCATTTT. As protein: CASRFLQGAGQPQHF.